This TCR beta chain stems from a study of blood T cell repertoires in COVID-19. Study-level information: Sample material is recorded as cDNA or gDNA derived from T cells, B-cell-depleted T cells, or PBMCs.

V was trimmed by 5 bases and J by 1 base, leaving 15 bases between them. The germline V gene encodes CDR1 MNHEY and CDR2 SMNVEV (reference sequence). CDR3 size: 15 residues. Original processing methods: Nucleated cell counts were estimated from reference gene primer amplification. Profiled with immunoSEQ multiplex PCR; TCRdb holds only in-frame clones, not every one. The DNA was the basis for D and trimming; V, J and clone size are from that table. The sample records fewer than 450,000 clones, about 87% being singletons. The Seattle patients, enrolled during active infection, were followed longitudinally. Worth noting for this clone: Other DNA sequences from this sample encode an identical CDR3 as well.

This TCR came from a woman between 50 and 59 years old with COVID-19, enrolled during active disease. V and J are TRBV27 and TRBJ2-7; D possibly corresponds to TRBD1 (6 bases). Sequences were obtained from peripheral blood. The CDR3 coding sequence is TGTGCCAGCAGTCTTACTGACAGGTCGTCCTACGAGCAGTACTTC. Translating it yields CASSLTDRSSYEQYF.